This passage covers 32 T cell receptor beta chains from one sample sequenced in a study of patients and donors after allogeneic stem cell transplantation. TCRdb reprocessed the RT-PCR reads with MiXCR, giving one entry per CDR3 protein. The sample has 400,000 to 500,000 distinct CDR3 sequences, about a sixth seen once. The sequenced material came from blood, either unsorted or a sorted T cell fraction (not recorded which). Source of these receptors: a human donor who was either an allogeneic HSCT recipient or a stem cell or donor lymphocyte infusion donor (not recorded which). It is not recorded whose cells these are; they may come from a transplant donor.

This clonotype was picked up many times. The V and J genes are TRBV5-1 and TRBJ1-3; 10 bases map to TRBD1. CDR3 length: 16 amino acids. Germline V gene lookup returns CDR1 SGHRS and CDR2 YFSETQ. Germline trimming cut 0 bases from V and 0 bases from J; bases unmatched to any gene: 0. The CDR3 DNA sequence: TGCGCCAGCAGCTTGGGACAGGGGGCCTCTGGAAACACCATATATTTT. It translates to CASSLGQGASGNTIYF. Variable domain in full (rest from reference TRBV5-1 and TRBJ1-3): KAGVTQTPRYLIKTRGQQVTLSCSPISGHRSVSWYQQTPGQGLQFLFEYFSETQRNKGNFPGRFSGRQFSNSRSEMNVSTLELGDSALYLCASSLGQGASGNTIYFGEGSWLTVV.

This chain links TRBV24-1 with TRBJ2-2; 7 bases are a match to TRBD2. CDR3 length: 13 residues. V shed 5 bases and J 6 bases; nucleotides not matched to a gene: 2. Looked up from germline, CDR1 is KGHDR and CDR2 is SFDVKD. CDR3 in DNA: TGTGCCACCAGTGCAGGGAGGGCCGGGGAGCTGTTTTTT. Its translation: CATSAGRAGELFF.

This clonotype came up a few times. The rearrangement joins TRBV25-1 to TRBJ1-4; D gene ambiguous. V shed 4 bases and J shed 7 bases, with 10 bases lying between them. This CDR3 region has 13 residues. Germline loops: CDR1 MGHDK, CDR2 SYGVNS. The CDR3 coding sequence is TGTGCCAGCAGTGGAATCGGAAGTGAAAAACTGTTTTTT. Its protein is CASSGIGSEKLFF.

This sequence joins TRBV19 and TRBJ1-4; TRBD1 aligns across 7 bases. The CDR3 loop spans 14 amino acids. CDR1 is LNHDA and CDR2 is SQIVND in the germline V gene (reference sequence). V shed 7 bases, J shed 7 bases, and the junction held 9 bases outside the gene matches. This CDR3 is CASNRQGRGEKLFF. CDR3 DNA: TGTGCCAGTAACAGACAGGGTAGGGGTGAAAAACTGTTTTTT. Together with reference TRBV19 and TRBJ1-4, the CDR3 gives the full variable domain: DGGITQSPKYLFRKEGQNVTLSCEQNLNHDAMYWYRQDPGQGLRLIYYSQIVNDFQKGDIAEGYSVSREKKESFPLTVTSAQKNPTAFYLCASNRQGRGEKLFFGSGTQLSVL.

V usage is TRBV29-1 and J usage is TRBJ1-1; the match to TRBD1 covers 7 bases. Trimming took 1 base from V and 0 from J; bases not matched to a gene: 8. The CDR3 sequence is 16 residues long. Germline CDR1 and CDR2: SQVTM and ANQGSEA. CDR3 sequence: CSVEGPGRGLNTEAFF. CDR3 coding DNA: TGCAGCGTTGAAGGGCCAGGGAGGGGGCTGAACACTGAAGCTTTCTTT.

The chain couples TRBV3-1 to TRBJ2-5; possibly TRBD2 for D (6 bases). Trimming took 6 bases from V and 6 from J, leaving 14 bases between them. The CDR3 extends over 13 amino acids. Germline assignment: CDR1 LGHDT and CDR2 YNNKEL (reference sequence). The CDR3 reads CASSHLALKTQYF. CDR3 sequence (DNA): TGTGCCAGCAGTCACCTAGCGCTTAAGACCCAGTACTTC.

The genes are TRBV7-3 and TRBJ1-1; the D gene is possibly TRBD1 (6 bases). The CDR3 loop spans 14 amino acids. Germline V CDR1 and CDR2: SGHTA, FQGTGA. Between the trimmed V and J ends, which lost 5 bases and 4 bases, there was a span of 14 bases. In DNA form, the CDR3 reads TGTGCCAGCAGCCAGCGAGGGGGAGGCACTGAAGCTTTCTTT. It encodes CASSQRGGGTEAFF.

This clonotype has only a few counts. V gene TRBV5-1 combines with J gene TRBJ2-2, with 9 positions matching TRBD2. V was clipped by 4 bases and J by 2 bases; unmatched bases: 3. In germline, CDR1 is SGHRS, CDR2 YFSETQ. The CDR3 totals 15 residues. This CDR3 reads CASSPTSGNTGELFF. CDR3 DNA sequence: TGCGCCAGCAGCCCGACTAGCGGCAACACCGGGGAGCTGTTTTTT.

This clonotype was observed a few times. This chain joins TRBV7-9 and TRBJ1-2; D gene unclear. Per the germline V gene, CDR1 is SEHNR and CDR2 is FQNEAQ (reference sequence). The CDR3 extends over 15 amino acids. Trimming took off 5 bases at V and 0 bases at J, with 13 bases between the two ends. CDR3 sequence: CASSHGPGANYGYTF. In DNA form, the CDR3 reads TGTGCCAGCAGCCACGGTCCTGGAGCTAACTATGGCTACACCTTC.

This clonotype was detected a few times. The gene calls are TRBV20-1 and TRBJ1-1; D gene uncertain. Per germline, CDR1 DFQATT and CDR2 SNEGSKA (reference sequence). V gave up 6 bases and J gave up 5 bases, with 10 bases separating them. The length of the CDR3 is 11 residues. The CDR3 protein is CSAQFGTEAFF. The CDR3 DNA reads as TGCAGTGCCCAGTTTGGGACTGAAGCTTTCTTT.

This clonotype was counted between two and nine times. V and J are TRBV12-3 or TRBV12-4 and TRBJ2-6; D remains unclear. The CDR3 covers 14 residues. V was shortened by 6 bases and J by 0 bases, with 6 bases between the two germline ends. The CDR3 sequence: CASRTTSGANVLTF. CDR3 coding DNA: TGTGCCAGCAGAACAACCTCTGGGGCCAACGTCCTGACTTTC.

This clonotype was seen only a few times. The V call is TRBV3-1, the J call TRBJ2-3; the D is unclear. The CDR3 has 17 amino acids. The ends were cut back, 0 bases at V and 1 base at J, with 14 bases in the middle. Germline values: CDR1 LGHDT, CDR2 YNNKEL (reference sequence). The chain's CDR3 is CASSQDGGGIRTDTQYF. CDR3 bases: TGTGCCAGCAGCCAAGATGGCGGCGGAATACGCACAGATACGCAGTATTTT.

V is TRBV15 and J is TRBJ2-5; no clear D. The CDR3 sequence is 13 residues long. V was trimmed by 0 bases and J by 1 base, leaving 3 bases between them. The germline V gene encodes CDR1 LNHNV and CDR2 YYDKDF (reference sequence). CDR3 residues: CATSRDSQETQYF. The DNA for the CDR3 is TGTGCCACCAGCAGAGATTCCCAAGAGACCCAGTACTTC.

V usage is TRBV6-5 and J usage is TRBJ1-6; D might be TRBD1 (6 bases). Germline loops: CDR1 MNHEY, CDR2 SVGAGI. V was clipped by 1 base and J by 9 bases, with 7 bases between them. The CDR3 has 13 residues. The CDR3 DNA reads as TGTGCCAGCAGTTACTTACAGGGTTCACCCCTCCACTTT. Translating it yields CASSYLQGSPLHF.

The rearrangement links TRBV6-4 to TRBJ2-2, with a weak D call TRBD2 (5 bases). Germline loops: CDR1 MRHNA, CDR2 SNTAGT. The V and J ends lost 6 bases and 7 bases respectively, with 9 bases between them. This CDR3 is built from 12 residues. The CDR3 spells CASSPGVGELFF. For the CDR3, the DNA is TGTGCCAGCAGCCCCGGGGTCGGGGAGCTGTTTTTT.

This rearrangement joins TRBV7-6 to TRBJ2-7, with 7 bases lining up with TRBD2. This CDR3 has 14 residues. Germline values: CDR1 SGHVS, CDR2 FNYEAQ. V shed 3 bases, J shed 3 bases, and the junction held 5 bases outside the gene matches. The CDR3 DNA reads TGTGCCAGCAGCTTGGGAGGGTATGACTACGAGCAGTACTTC. As protein: CASSLGGYDYEQYF.

The gene calls are TRBV11-1 and TRBJ2-3, with D possibly TRBD1 on 6 matching bases. Trimming cost V 6 bases and J 5 bases, with 15 bases left between them. This CDR3 has 14 amino acids. Germline V lookup: CDR1 SGHAT, CDR2 FQDESV (reference sequence). The CDR3 is CASSHPRGRDTQYF. The CDR3 nucleotides are TGTGCCAGCAGTCACCCCAGGGGAAGAGATACGCAGTATTTT.

This clonotype was counted many times. CDR3 bases: TGCAGTGCTAGGGGGGGGCGAGCAGTCTCGAACACCGGGGAGCTGTTTTTT. Translated: CSARGGRAVSNTGELFF. The chain carries TRBV20-1 and TRBJ2-2; perhaps TRBD2 as D (7 bases). Germline CDR1 and CDR2: DFQATT and SNEGSKA (reference sequence). The CDR3 runs 17 residues. V dropped 3 bases and J dropped 0 bases, with 17 bases sitting between them.

CDR3 DNA sequence: TGTGCCGGGGGGGGGACTCAGCCCCAGCATTTT. This translates into CAGGGTQPQHF. The V call is TRBV6-6, the J call TRBJ1-5; D is perhaps TRBD1 (5 bases). Germline CDR1 and CDR2: MNHNY and SVGAGI (reference sequence). The CDR3 consists of 11 residues. V lost 11 bases to trimming and J lost 6 bases, with 11 bases between them.

This clonotype has more than one count but fewer than ten. The V call is TRBV30, the J call TRBJ2-5; 7 bases agree with TRBD2. The CDR3 is 14 amino acids. Trimming cost V 6 bases and J 5 bases; bases outside gene matches: 12. CDR1 and CDR2 (germline): GTSNPN, SVGIG (reference sequence). DNA for the CDR3: TGTGCCTGCCCTAGCGGCGTGGGGGTGGAGACCCAGTACTTC. This codes for CACPSGVGVETQYF.

The rearrangement joins TRBV6-1 to TRBJ1-6; 8 bases line up with TRBD1. The V gene's germline CDR1 is MNHNS and CDR2 SASEGT. J gave up 0 bases and V 5 bases, and 9 bases lay outside the gene matches. The CDR3 contains 18 residues. As DNA, the CDR3 is TGTGCCAGCAGTCACCGGGGACAGGCAAACTCCTATAATTCACCCCTCCACTTT. Translation gives CASSHRGQANSYNSPLHF.

V is TRBV27 and J is TRBJ2-7; 8 bases map to TRBD2. In germline, CDR1 is MNHEY, CDR2 SMNVEV (reference sequence). Trimming cost V 2 bases and J 2 bases; bases outside gene matches: 5. This CDR3 has 15 amino acids. CDR3 region: CASSLAGGRTYEQYF. The CDR3, as DNA: TGTGCCAGCAGTTTAGCGGGAGGACGAACCTACGAGCAGTACTTC.

The gene calls are TRBV5-1 and TRBJ1-1; perhaps TRBD1 as D (6 bases). V gave up 3 bases and J gave up 1 base, with 13 bases separating them. The CDR3 covers 15 residues. Germline V gives CDR1 SGHRS, CDR2 YFSETQ. CDR3 sequence (DNA): TGCGCCAGCAGCTCGCTGGGGGGCACGAACACTGAAGCTTTCTTT. This translates into CASSSLGGTNTEAFF.

The rearrangement uses TRBV12-3 or TRBV12-4 and TRBJ2-1; D gene uncertain. The length of the CDR3 is 15 residues. Deletions cut 3 bases from V and 2 bases from J, with 11 bases between. The CDR3: CASSFWALPYNEQFF. CDR3 in DNA: TGTGCCAGCAGTTTCTGGGCGCTGCCCTACAATGAGCAGTTCTTC.

This clonotype was counted a few times. The V gene is TRBV12-3 or TRBV12-4, the J gene TRBJ1-2, with D possibly TRBD1 on 6 matching bases. The CDR3 has 13 amino acids. Trimming cost V 3 bases and J 8 bases, with 13 bases left between them. The CDR3 protein is CASSFRGTGGYTF. The CDR3 DNA reads as TGTGCCAGCAGTTTCAGGGGAACAGGGGGCTACACCTTC.

Written as DNA, the CDR3 is TGCAGTGCTAGAGTGGCAGGGGCAGCCTACGAGCAGTACTTC. It is translated as CSARVAGAAYEQYF. The genes are TRBV20-1 and TRBJ2-7, with D possibly matching TRBD1 (6 bases). Germline V gives CDR1 DFQATT, CDR2 SNEGSKA (reference sequence). CDR3 length equals 14 residues. V lost 1 base and J lost 2, with 12 bases in between.

The V call is TRBV25-1, the J call TRBJ2-2; D gene uncertain. Trimming cost V 3 bases and J 4 bases, with 3 bases left between them. This CDR3 comprises 12 residues. From germline, CDR1 is MGHDK and CDR2 SYGVNS. The CDR3 spells CASSDRTGELFF. The CDR3 coding sequence is TGTGCCAGCAGTGATCGCACCGGGGAGCTGTTTTTT.

This clonotype came up many times. The chain is built from TRBV6-1 and TRBJ2-2; 10 bases are a match to TRBD2. Per the germline V gene, CDR1 is MNHNS and CDR2 is SASEGT. CDR3 length: 16 amino acids. With 5 bases clipped from V and 9 bases from J, the junction kept 12 bases outside the gene matches. In nucleotides, the CDR3 is TGTGCCAGCAGTAAGCTTAGCGGGAGGACGCCCCGGGAGCTGTTTTTT. This gives the protein CASSKLSGRTPRELFF.

This clonotype was seen a handful of times. The chain uses TRBV7-4 and TRBJ2-7; TRBD2 aligns across 12 bases. V lost 1 base and J lost 2; bases outside the gene matches: 6. The CDR3 totals 17 residues. Germline V gene sequence: CDR1 SGHVT, CDR2 SQSDAQ. In DNA, the CDR3 is TGTGCCAGCAGCTTAGTTGCTAGCGGGAGGGCCGCCTACGAGCAGTACTTC. Protein sequence: CASSLVASGRAAYEQYF.

A few counts support this clonotype. This chain joins TRBV11-3 and TRBJ2-7; D gene ambiguous. The CDR3 runs to 14 residues. Trimming removed 3 bases from V and 2 bases from J, with 11 bases in between. Germline assignment: CDR1 SGHNT and CDR2 YENEEA. The CDR3 DNA reads TGTGCCAGCAGCTTCCTTCTATCCCCCTACGAGCAGTACTTC. Protein product: CASSFLLSPYEQYF.

This clonotype was observed many times. The chain is built from TRBV12-3 or TRBV12-4 and TRBJ2-7, with 9 bases aligning to TRBD1. CDR3 length: 14 residues. With V trimmed by 1 base and J by 5 bases, 3 bases remained unmatched. As DNA, the CDR3 is TGTGCCAGCAGTTTAGACAGGGGGCAAGACGAGCAGTACTTC. This translates into CASSLDRGQDEQYF.

This clonotype was observed at least ten times. The chain carries TRBV5-1 and TRBJ2-7; TRBD2 aligns across 10 bases. The V gene end was trimmed by 5 bases and the J gene end by 6 bases; junction bases not matched to a gene: 11. This CDR3 comprises 15 residues. The germline gives CDR1 SGHRS, CDR2 YFSETQ. In nucleotides, the CDR3 is TGCGCCAGCAGTCTTCGTAATAGCGGGAGGCTCGAGCAGTACTTC. Translation gives CASSLRNSGRLEQYF.